Below, 30 T cell receptor beta chains from the same sample are listed, as sequenced in a study of blood T cell repertoires in COVID-19. TCRdb's table, derived via immunoSEQ multiplex PCR, lists solely in-frame clones and lacks some. The sample lists some 300,000 clones; around 88% were seen once. Sequencing input: peripheral blood. These receptors all come from a woman aged 25 to 39 who had recovered from COVID-19.

There are a few counts of this clone. This chain links TRBV9 with TRBJ2-7, with 10 bases identical to TRBD2. The length of the CDR3 is 15 residues. V trimming: 4 bases; J trimming: 6 bases; junction bases outside the gene matches: 10. Per germline, CDR1 SGDLS and CDR2 YYNGEE. The CDR3, as DNA: TGTGCCAGCAGCACGGGGACTAGCGACCCAATCGAGCAGTACTTC. It is translated as CASSTGTSDPIEQYF.

This rearrangement joins TRBV5-6 to TRBJ1-2, with a possible D match to TRBD1 (5 bases). V lost 0 bases and J 4 bases, leaving 16 bases between the germline ends. Germline V gives CDR1 SGHDT, CDR2 YYEEEE. The CDR3 is 16 residues long. CDR3 sequence reads: CASSLGQRSAFYGYTF. The CDR3 coding sequence is TGTGCCAGCAGCTTGGGACAGAGAAGCGCATTCTATGGCTACACCTTC.

To note about this clone: The DNA is left out, because the CDR3 cannot be placed on it with certainty; the CDR3 is given as TCRdb lists it. V is TRBV4-2 and J is TRBJ2-2; the D call of TRBD2 is as the table states it, not checked on the DNA. The CDR3 has 15 amino acids, counting both end residues. Looked up from germline, CDR1 is LGHNA and CDR2 is YNFKEQ. The CDR3 here is CASSQEYLRAGELFF.

Only a few counts were recorded for this clone. The V call is TRBV28, the J call TRBJ2-7, with a weak D call TRBD2 (5 bases). This CDR3 spans 14 amino acids. V was clipped by 5 bases and J by 1 base, with 12 bases between them. Germline CDR1 is MDHEN and CDR2 is SYDVKM. The CDR3 DNA follows: TGTGCCAGCAGTCTCCATCGGGATTCCTACGAGCAGTACTTC. Encoded protein: CASSLHRDSYEQYF.

The chain employs TRBV5-1 and TRBJ2-1; D perhaps matches TRBD2 (7 bases). There are 15 residues in the CDR3. The V end was cut by 4 bases, the J end by 6 bases, with 17 bases between. Per the germline V gene, CDR1 is SGHRS and CDR2 is YFSETQ. In nucleotides, the CDR3 is TGCGCCAGCAGCCCTAAGGGGGGGCCGGGCAATGAGCAGTTCTTC. It codes for CASSPKGGPGNEQFF.

The V call is TRBV28, the J call TRBJ2-2, with TRBD1 matching 10 bases. CDR1 MDHEN and CDR2 SYDVKM come from the germline V gene. The CDR3 runs 18 residues. Unmatched junction bases numbered 13, after V lost 5 bases and J lost 4 bases. In DNA form, the CDR3 reads TGTGCCAGCAGTCCCTATTTGGGACAGGGGTTGGGCACCGGGGAGCTGTTTTTT. Encoded protein: CASSPYLGQGLGTGELFF.

This rearrangement joins TRBV12-5 to TRBJ2-7; D uncertain. This CDR3 has 13 residues. The ends were cut back, 3 bases at V and 5 bases at J, with 11 bases in the middle. CDR1 is LGHNT, CDR2 FRNRAP, per germline. The CDR3 protein is CASGFPALHEQYF. DNA for the CDR3: TGTGCTAGTGGTTTTCCAGCGCTCCACGAGCAGTACTTC.

This rearrangement joins TRBV10-3 to TRBJ2-1; the D gene is possibly TRBD1 (7 bases). With 2 bases removed from V and 8 bases from J, the gap between germline ends came to 13 bases. Germline-derived CDR1 and CDR2 are ENHRY and SYGVKD. The CDR3 is 14 amino acids. The CDR3 DNA follows: TGTGCCATCAGTGAGCTGGGCAGGGGGGATGAGCAGTTCTTC. This codes for CAISELGRGDEQFF.

This sequence joins TRBV6-1 and TRBJ1-4; weak D call: TRBD1 (5 bases). Germline V lookup: CDR1 MNHNS, CDR2 SASEGT. This CDR3 has 15 amino acids. V shed 2 bases and J shed 6 bases, with 13 bases lying between them. In DNA form, the CDR3 reads TGTGCCAGCAGTGAACTCGGGGGACCTTATGAAAAACTGTTTTTT. It specifies CASSELGGPYEKLFF.

CDR3 DNA: TGTGCCAGTAGTACGATGGGACAGACCCAAGAGACCCAGTACTTC. It specifies CASSTMGQTQETQYF. The gene calls are TRBV19 and TRBJ2-5; 7 positions agree with TRBD1. The V gene's germline CDR1 is LNHDA and CDR2 SQIVND (reference sequence). CDR3 length: 15 residues. After removal of 4 bases from V and 1 base from J, the junction contained 6 bases not matched to a gene.

The chain carries TRBV5-1 and TRBJ1-1, with D unresolved. The CDR3 is made up of 12 amino acids. The germline CDR1 and CDR2 sequences are SGHRS and YFSETQ. Trimming removed 3 bases from V and 6 bases from J, with 9 bases in between. CDR3 residues: CASSSMRSEAFF. In DNA form, the CDR3 reads TGCGCCAGCAGCTCAATGAGGTCTGAAGCTTTCTTT.

V gene TRBV10-3 combines with J gene TRBJ2-3; the match to TRBD2 covers 12 bases. This CDR3 has 15 residues. Trimming removed 10 bases from V and 5 bases from J; junction bases left unmatched: 10. Germline values: CDR1 ENHRY, CDR2 SYGVKD. For the CDR3, the DNA is TGTGCCACCTTCGGACTAGCGGGGCCGGGAGATACGCAGTATTTT. Translating gives CATFGLAGPGDTQYF.

The rearrangement joins TRBV13 to TRBJ2-1; TRBD1 agrees at 9 bases. Trimming took 5 bases from V and 7 from J; bases not matched to a gene: 9. The CDR3 contains 15 residues. Germline assignment: CDR1 PRHDT and CDR2 FYEKMQ (reference sequence). This CDR3 is CASSPGQGKGNEQFF. DNA of the CDR3: TGTGCCAGCAGCCCGGGACAGGGCAAGGGGAATGAGCAGTTCTTC.

This chain connects TRBV7-2 to TRBJ1-2, with 12 bases identical to TRBD1. The ends lost 6 bases at V and 6 bases at J; junction bases unmatched: 5. The CDR3 covers 14 residues. CDR1 and CDR2 (germline): SGHTA, FQGNSA. CDR3 DNA sequence: TGTGCCAGCAGGTGGGGACAGGGGGCGGATGGCTACACCTTC. This gives the protein CASRWGQGADGYTF.

V and J are TRBV11-2 and TRBJ2-3; TRBD2 agrees at 9 bases. The CDR3 consists of 15 residues. Germline V CDR1 and CDR2: SGHAT, FQNNGV. With V trimmed by 3 bases and J by 2 bases, 3 bases remained unmatched. The CDR3 region has the DNA TGTGCCAGCAGCTTTAGCGGGGGCCTCACAGATACGCAGTATTTT. It codes for CASSFSGGLTDTQYF. The full variable domain, with the rest looked up from reference TRBV11-2 and TRBJ2-3, is EAGVAQSPRYKIIEKRQSVAFWCNPISGHATLYWYQQILGQGPKLLIQFQNNGVVDDSQLPKDRFSAERLKGVDSTLKIQPAKLEDSAVYLCASSFSGGLTDTQYFGPGTRLTVL.

This rearrangement joins TRBV5-1 to TRBJ1-4; a possible D gene is TRBD1 (5 bases). The CDR3 consists of 16 residues. CDR1 is SGHRS, CDR2 YFSETQ, per germline. Trimming cost V 0 bases and J 2 bases, with 11 bases left between them. The CDR3 reads CASSLGSWGTNEKLFF. CDR3 DNA: TGCGCCAGCAGCTTGGGAAGTTGGGGCACTAATGAAAAACTGTTTTTT. Full variable domain (missing parts from reference TRBV5-1 and TRBJ1-4): KAGVTQTPRYLIKTRGQQVTLSCSPISGHRSVSWYQQTPGQGLQFLFEYFSETQRNKGNFPGRFSGRQFSNSRSEMNVSTLELGDSALYLCASSLGSWGTNEKLFFGSGTQLSVL.

The chain joins TRBV4-3 to TRBJ2-1; 12 bases align to TRBD1. Germline CDR1 and CDR2: LGHNA and YSLEER. The CDR3 consists of 14 residues. The junction had 2 bases not matched to a gene; V was cut back by 2 bases and J by 9 bases. The CDR3, as DNA: TGCGCCAGCAGCCAATTGGGACAGGGGGCTGAGCAGTTCTTC. It yields the protein CASSQLGQGAEQFF.

V and J are TRBV28 and TRBJ1-2, with D possibly being TRBD1 (5 bases). Trimming left V 6 bases short and J 4 bases short, with 12 bases between. Germline V gene sequence: CDR1 MDHEN, CDR2 SYDVKM. The CDR3 runs to 13 residues. In DNA, the CDR3 is TGTGCCAGCAGGACTGACAGCGCCTATGGCTACACCTTC. It is translated as CASRTDSAYGYTF.

The chain has TRBV7-2 and TRBJ1-1; D not resolved. This CDR3 is 13 amino acids long. Germline loops: CDR1 SGHTA, CDR2 FQGNSA. V was shortened by 3 bases and J by 5 bases, with 10 bases between the two germline ends. CDR3 in DNA: TGTGCCAGCAGCTTTCGGGAGTGGACTGAAGCTTTCTTT. It is translated as CASSFREWTEAFF.

CDR3: CASSAVSGGPNEQFF. DNA of the CDR3: TGTGCCAGCAGCGCCGTGTCGGGGGGACCGAATGAGCAGTTCTTC. The rearrangement uses TRBV5-4 and TRBJ2-1, with 7 bases that match TRBD2. The CDR3 has 15 residues. Germline CDR1 SGHNT, CDR2 YYREEE (reference sequence). V shed 4 bases, J shed 7 bases, and the junction held 11 bases outside the gene matches.

The CDR3 bases are TGCAGCGGCCACAGGGATATGTCCTACAATGAGCAGTTCTTC. As protein: CSGHRDMSYNEQFF. The V gene is TRBV29-1, the J gene TRBJ2-1; a possible D gene is TRBD1 (6 bases). The V and J ends lost 7 bases and 1 base respectively, with 14 bases between them. The CDR3 length is 14 residues. Germline values: CDR1 SQVTM, CDR2 ANQGSEA.

This sequence joins TRBV5-1 and TRBJ2-5, with 7 nucleotides matching TRBD1. Trimming cost V 6 bases and J 2 bases; bases outside gene matches: 7. This CDR3 has 14 residues. CDR1 is SGHRS and CDR2 is YFSETQ in the germline V gene. CDR3 in amino acids: CASIGGTAQETQYF. CDR3 bases: TGCGCCAGCATCGGTGGGACAGCTCAAGAGACCCAGTACTTC. Variable domain in full (rest from reference TRBV5-1 and TRBJ2-5): KAGVTQTPRYLIKTRGQQVTLSCSPISGHRSVSWYQQTPGQGLQFLFEYFSETQRNKGNFPGRFSGRQFSNSRSEMNVSTLELGDSALYLCASIGGTAQETQYFGPGTRLLVL.

V gene TRBV10-3 combines with J gene TRBJ2-7, with TRBD2 matching 10 bases. CDR1 is ENHRY and CDR2 is SYGVKD in the germline V gene. Trimming took 3 bases from V and 4 from J; bases not matched to a gene: 9. CDR3 length equals 16 residues. The CDR3 is CAISDVRTSGVYEQYF. CDR3 in DNA: TGTGCCATCAGTGACGTCCGAACTAGCGGGGTATACGAGCAGTACTTC.

The chain carries TRBV27 and TRBJ1-4; 9 bases map to TRBD1. Germline CDR1 is MNHEY and CDR2 is SMNVEV (reference sequence). This CDR3 contains 13 residues. Unmatched junction bases numbered 5, after V lost 10 bases and J lost 5 bases. CDR3 residues: CATLDRGNEKLFF. In DNA form, the CDR3 reads TGTGCCACCTTAGACAGGGGGAATGAAAAACTGTTTTTT.

The chain recombines TRBV14 with TRBJ2-5; 9 bases are shared with TRBD1. The germline V gene encodes CDR1 SGHDN and CDR2 FVKESK. CDR3 length: 16 amino acids. Trimming took 3 bases from V and 3 from J; bases not matched to a gene: 8. CDR3 sequence: CASSHLRTGAEETQYF. CDR3 DNA: TGTGCCAGCAGCCATTTACGGACAGGGGCCGAAGAGACCCAGTACTTC.

The gene calls are TRBV19 and TRBJ2-7; TRBD1 agrees at 11 bases. Looked up from germline, CDR1 is LNHDA and CDR2 is SQIVND (reference sequence). The length of the CDR3 is 14 residues. V trimming: 7 bases; J trimming: 0 bases; junction bases outside the gene matches: 2. In nucleotides, the CDR3 is TGTGCCAGTACTGGACAGGGGGCCTCCTACGAGCAGTACTTC. Translating gives CASTGQGASYEQYF.

The rearrangement links TRBV5-4 to TRBJ1-1; TRBD1 agrees at 9 bases. The germline CDR1 and CDR2 sequences are SGHNT and YYREEE (reference sequence). J was trimmed by 6 bases and V by 4 bases; bases with no gene match: 10. The CDR3 is made up of 15 amino acids. The CDR3 spells CASSLPGTGKAEAFF. The CDR3 coding sequence is TGTGCCAGCAGCCTCCCCGGGACAGGGAAGGCTGAAGCTTTCTTT.

J is TRBJ2-7 and V is TRBV2; 13 nucleotides match TRBD2. V lost 1 base and J lost 3; bases outside the gene matches: 0. The CDR3 consists of 15 residues. The germline V gene has CDR1 SNHLY and CDR2 FYNNEI. The CDR3 bases are TGTGCCAGCAGTGAAGGGACTAGCGGGGGCTACGAGCAGTACTTC. Encoded protein: CASSEGTSGGYEQYF.

The V call is TRBV27, the J call TRBJ2-7; the match to TRBD2 covers 10 bases. Germline V gives CDR1 MNHEY, CDR2 SMNVEV (reference sequence). The CDR3 spans 16 residues. The junction had 7 bases not matched to a gene; V was cut back by 3 bases and J by 2 bases. DNA of the CDR3: TGTGCCAGCAGTTTCCAGCGGGGGGGGCTAACCTACGAGCAGTACTTC. This encodes CASSFQRGGLTYEQYF.

This clone has just one count. The chain uses TRBV18 and TRBJ2-3; no firm D call. V was pared by 5 bases and J by 1 base, with 7 bases between. This CDR3 is 13 amino acids long. Germline V gives CDR1 KGHSH, CDR2 LQKENI. The CDR3 protein is CASSLPGTDTQYF. For the CDR3, the DNA is TGTGCCAGCTCATTGCCGGGCACAGATACGCAGTATTTT.